Below, 15 T cell receptor beta chains from the same sample are listed, as sequenced in a study of CXCR3-negative and CXCR3-positive naive CD8 T cells. Libraries of TRB cDNA were made by 5' RACE and carried UMIs. TCRdb reprocessed the 5' RACE reads; each CDR3 protein has one entry and no DNA is given. Its clone listing holds approximately 100,000 distinct CDR3 sequences. Source material: naive CXCR3- CD8+ T cells from blood. Sample subset: CD45RO-CCR7+CD27+CD95- naive CD8+ T cells lacking CXCR3 (TNR3-). The receptors originated from a human donor in good health. Some clones in this sample may be carry-over from other donors' samples.

The CDR3 spells CSVLTSGSQDTQYF. J is TRBJ2-3 and V is TRBV29-1; TCRdb calls TRBD2, which cannot be checked without DNA. The CDR3 has 14 amino acids. Germline V gene lookup returns CDR1 SQVTM and CDR2 ANQGSEA.

The rearrangement joins TRBV29-1 to TRBJ2-5; TCRdb's D call, TRBD1, is unchecked because there is no DNA. This CDR3 region has 14 residues. Germline V lookup: CDR1 SQVTM, CDR2 ANQGSEA. The CDR3 is CSVEEAGRGETQYF.

The genes are TRBV10-3 and TRBJ2-1; TCRdb indicates TRBD2, and absent DNA this call remains unverified. CDR1 is ENHRY and CDR2 is SYGVKD in the germline V gene. This CDR3 is built from 13 residues. The CDR3 reads CAYLAGGSNEQFF.

The V call is TRBV5-1, the J call TRBJ2-5; TCRdb lists TRBD1, though no DNA is available to test this call. The CDR3 sequence is 15 residues long. CDR1 is SGHRS and CDR2 is YFSETQ in the germline V gene. Here the CDR3 reads CASSLETPPQETQYF.

The V call is TRBV29-1, the J call TRBJ1-2; TCRdb proposes TRBD1, but this gene call is untestable without DNA. The CDR3 is 16 amino acids. The germline gives CDR1 SQVTM, CDR2 ANQGSEA. Here the CDR3 reads CSVEGGTGLRRYGYTF.

The CDR3 loop is CASSFSRDRGTYEQYF. The J gene is TRBJ2-7, the V gene TRBV28; TCRdb picks TRBD1, but there is no DNA to check that call. Germline loops: CDR1 MDHEN, CDR2 SYDVKM. CDR3 length equals 16 residues.

This chain uses TRBV7-9 with TRBJ2-1; the D gene TCRdb calls, TRBD2, cannot be checked with no DNA. This CDR3 region has 12 residues. Germline V gene data show CDR1 as SEHNR and CDR2 as FQNEAQ (reference sequence). CDR3 protein: CASSGTSDEQFF.

The V call is TRBV12-3 or TRBV12-4, the J call TRBJ2-5; the D gene TCRdb calls, TRBD2, cannot be checked with no DNA. This CDR3 has 17 residues. The CDR3 region is CASSSTWTSGGQETQCF.

This chain links TRBV12-3 or TRBV12-4 with TRBJ2-5; checking the TCRdb D call of TRBD1 is not possible without DNA. This CDR3 is 14 amino acids long. CDR3 sequence reads: CASSFGTAQETQYF.

V and J are TRBV29-1 and TRBJ2-7. In germline, CDR1 is SQVTM, CDR2 ANQGSEA. The CDR3 contains 13 residues. The CDR3 sequence: CSVKIVGSYEQYF.

The chain recombines TRBV18 with TRBJ2-1; with no DNA, the TCRdb D assignment of TRBD1 cannot be verified. Germline V gene sequence: CDR1 KGHSH, CDR2 LQKENI. The CDR3 contains 14 residues. CDR3 region: CASSPPPGNNEQFF.

The chain is built from TRBV7-9 and TRBJ2-5; the D call from TCRdb, TRBD1, cannot be confirmed without DNA. Germline assignment: CDR1 SEHNR and CDR2 FQNEAQ (reference sequence). CDR3 length: 14 residues. The CDR3 is CASSFRDSLETQYF.

The chain uses TRBV5-1 and TRBJ2-7; TCRdb designates TRBD2, a call that cannot be tested without DNA. Germline values: CDR1 SGHRS, CDR2 YFSETQ. The CDR3 totals 15 residues. The CDR3 spells CASSLASGGTYEQYF.

V is TRBV4-2 and J is TRBJ2-7; no DNA is available, so the TRBD2 call from TCRdb remains unchecked. Germline V gene data show CDR1 as LGHNA and CDR2 as YNFKEQ. CDR3 size: 15 residues. The CDR3 region is CASSQGLAGVDEQYF.

The chain is built from TRBV4-3 and TRBJ1-3. CDR1 is LGHNA, CDR2 YSLEER, per germline. This CDR3 comprises 15 residues. The CDR3 protein is CASSPSSGSGNTIYF.